This TCR beta chain was sequenced during a study of T cell repertoires in cytomegalovirus infection. Background on the study: Public TCR beta signatures provided an indication of both CMV infection and a matching HLA type. Study observations and caveats: Summed frequency of public TCR beta families distinguished CMV carriers with the relevant HLA. CMV-specific HLA-C-restricted TCR beta clonotypes dominated the ex vivo response.

With 1 base clipped from V and 2 bases from J, the junction kept 4 bases outside the gene matches. The CDR3 spans 16 residues. From germline, CDR1 is MNHNY and CDR2 SVGAGI (reference sequence). TCRdb re-called the reads through MiXCR, storing one row per CDR3 protein. This table holds about 230,000 distinct CDR3 sequences, approximately 7% found once. About this clonotype: Its antigen is undetermined.

The sample was PBMCs. The chain couples TRBV6-6 to TRBJ1-2; 10 bases align to TRBD1. The source of this sequence is a human donor in good health (CMV status not recorded). Some clones in this sample may be carry-over from other donors' samples. CDR3: CASSYWDRGPNYGYTF. CDR3 nucleotides: TGTGCCAGCAGTTACTGGGACAGGGGCCCCAACTATGGCTACACCTTC.